This T cell receptor (beta chain) was identified in a study of control samples from healthy donors and cancer patients. V lost 1 base to trimming and J lost 0 bases; unmatched junction nucleotides: 2. Germline assignment: CDR1 SEHNR and CDR2 FQNEAQ (reference sequence). The CDR3 runs to 16 residues. TCRdb's table, derived via immunoSEQ multiplex PCR, lists solely in-frame clones and lacks some. The sample consists of about 31,000 clones, roughly 95% of them appearing once. Sample: blood. This chain links TRBV7-9 with TRBJ2-1; TRBD2 matches 8 bases. The TCR comes from a man aged 55 to 70 in good health. The CDR3: CASSLERGYSYNEQFF. CDR3 bases: TGTGCCAGCAGCTTAGAGCGGGGGTACTCCTACAATGAGCAGTTCTTC.